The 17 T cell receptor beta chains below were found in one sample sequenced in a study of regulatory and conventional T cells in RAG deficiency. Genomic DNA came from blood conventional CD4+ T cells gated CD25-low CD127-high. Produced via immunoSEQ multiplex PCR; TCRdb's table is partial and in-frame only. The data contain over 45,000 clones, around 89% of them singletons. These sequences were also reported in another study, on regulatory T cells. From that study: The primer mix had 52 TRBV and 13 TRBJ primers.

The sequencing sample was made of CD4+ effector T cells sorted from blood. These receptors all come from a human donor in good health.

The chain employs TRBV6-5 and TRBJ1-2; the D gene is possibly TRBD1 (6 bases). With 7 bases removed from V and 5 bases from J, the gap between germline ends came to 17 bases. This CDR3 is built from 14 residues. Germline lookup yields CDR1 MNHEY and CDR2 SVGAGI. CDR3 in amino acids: CASTPRGGRYGYTF. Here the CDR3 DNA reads TGTGCCAGCACCCCCCGGGGGGGCCGGTATGGCTACACCTTC.

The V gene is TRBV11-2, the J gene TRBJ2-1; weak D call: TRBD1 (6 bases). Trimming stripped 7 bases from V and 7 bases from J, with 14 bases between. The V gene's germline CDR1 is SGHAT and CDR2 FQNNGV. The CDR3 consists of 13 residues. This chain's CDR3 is CASTGTLGNEQFF. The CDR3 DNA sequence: TGTGCCAGCACCGGGACACTGGGGAATGAGCAGTTCTTC.

The CDR3 DNA is TGCGCCAGCAGCCTCGGGACCGCAAATATGAACACTGAAGCTTTCTTT. This encodes CASSLGTANMNTEAFF. The chain is built from TRBV5-1 and TRBJ1-1; D is perhaps TRBD1 (5 bases). The CDR3 totals 16 residues. V lost 4 bases, J lost 0 bases, and 16 bases lay in between. Germline-derived CDR1 and CDR2 are SGHRS and YFSETQ.

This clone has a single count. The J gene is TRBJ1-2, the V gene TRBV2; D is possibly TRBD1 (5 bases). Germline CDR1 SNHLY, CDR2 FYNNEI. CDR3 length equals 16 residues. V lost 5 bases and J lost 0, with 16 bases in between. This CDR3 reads CASSTLGRQANYGYTF. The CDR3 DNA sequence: TGTGCCAGCAGTACCTTGGGACGGCAAGCTAACTATGGCTACACCTTC. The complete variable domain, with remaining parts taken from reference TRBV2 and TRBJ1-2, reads EPEVTQTPSHQVTQMGQEVILRCVPISNHLYFYWYRQILGQKVEFLVSFYNNEISEKSEIFDDQFSVERPDGSNFTLKIRSTKLEDSAMYFCASSTLGRQANYGYTFGSGTRLTVV.

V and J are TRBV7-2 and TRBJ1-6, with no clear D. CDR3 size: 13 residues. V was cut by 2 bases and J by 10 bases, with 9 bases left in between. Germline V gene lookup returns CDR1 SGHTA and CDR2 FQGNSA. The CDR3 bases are TGTGCCAGCAGCTTACAGCCGAAATCACCCCTCCACTTT. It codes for CASSLQPKSPLHF.

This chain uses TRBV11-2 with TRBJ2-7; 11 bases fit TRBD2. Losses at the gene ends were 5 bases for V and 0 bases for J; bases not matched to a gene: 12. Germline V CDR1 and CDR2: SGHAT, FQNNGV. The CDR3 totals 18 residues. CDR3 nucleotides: TGTGCCAGCAGCCTGCAGTTCACTAGCGGGAGTAGCTCCTACGAGCAGTACTTC. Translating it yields CASSLQFTSGSSSYEQYF.

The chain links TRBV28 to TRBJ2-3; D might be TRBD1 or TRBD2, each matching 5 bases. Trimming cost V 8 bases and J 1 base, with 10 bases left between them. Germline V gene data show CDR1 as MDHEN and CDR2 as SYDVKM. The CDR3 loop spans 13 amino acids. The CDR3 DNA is TGTGCCAGCCTCGGGGCGGGCACAGATACGCAGTATTTT. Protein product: CASLGAGTDTQYF.

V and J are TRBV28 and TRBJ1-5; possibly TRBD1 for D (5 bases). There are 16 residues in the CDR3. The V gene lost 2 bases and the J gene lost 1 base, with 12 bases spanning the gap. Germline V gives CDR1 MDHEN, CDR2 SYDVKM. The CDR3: CASSLAGPGSNQPQHF. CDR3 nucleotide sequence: TGTGCCAGCAGTTTAGCAGGGCCGGGGAGCAATCAGCCCCAGCATTTT.

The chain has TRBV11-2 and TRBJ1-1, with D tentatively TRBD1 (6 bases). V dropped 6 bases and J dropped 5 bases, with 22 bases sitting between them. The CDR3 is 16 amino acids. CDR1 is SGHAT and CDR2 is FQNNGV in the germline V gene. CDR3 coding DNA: TGTGCCAGCAGACAAACACACCAGGGGTGGGGAACTGAAGCTTTCTTT. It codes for CASRQTHQGWGTEAFF.

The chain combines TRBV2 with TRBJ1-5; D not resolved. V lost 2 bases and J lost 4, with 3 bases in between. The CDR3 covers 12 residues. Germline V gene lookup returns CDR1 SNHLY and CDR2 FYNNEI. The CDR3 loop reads CASSESNQPQHF. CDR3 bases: TGTGCCAGCAGTGAATCAAATCAGCCCCAGCATTTT.

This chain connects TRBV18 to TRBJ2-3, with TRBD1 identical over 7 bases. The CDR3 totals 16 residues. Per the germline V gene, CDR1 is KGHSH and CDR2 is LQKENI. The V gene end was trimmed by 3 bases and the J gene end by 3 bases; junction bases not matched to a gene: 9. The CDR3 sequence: CASSPSRQGKTDTQYF. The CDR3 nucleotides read TGTGCCAGCTCACCCAGTCGACAGGGAAAGACAGATACGCAGTATTTT.

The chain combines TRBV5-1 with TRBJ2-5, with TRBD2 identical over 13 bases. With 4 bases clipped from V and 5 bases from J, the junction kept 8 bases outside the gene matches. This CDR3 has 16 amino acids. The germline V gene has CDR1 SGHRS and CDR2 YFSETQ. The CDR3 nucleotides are TGCGCCAGCAGCATCGGACTAGCGGGAGTGGAGGAGACCCAGTACTTC. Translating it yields CASSIGLAGVEETQYF.

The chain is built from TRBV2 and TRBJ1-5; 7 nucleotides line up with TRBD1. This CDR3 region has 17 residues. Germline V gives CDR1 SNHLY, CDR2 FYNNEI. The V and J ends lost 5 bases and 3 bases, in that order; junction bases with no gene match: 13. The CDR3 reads CASSRQGGKIYNQPQHF. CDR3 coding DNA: TGTGCCAGCAGTCGACAGGGCGGGAAGATCTACAATCAGCCCCAGCATTTT.

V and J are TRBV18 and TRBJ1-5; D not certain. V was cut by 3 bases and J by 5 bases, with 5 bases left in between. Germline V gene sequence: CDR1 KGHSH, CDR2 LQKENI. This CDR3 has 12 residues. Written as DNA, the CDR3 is TGTGCCAGCTCACCTGGCTATCAGCCCCAGCATTTT. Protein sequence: CASSPGYQPQHF. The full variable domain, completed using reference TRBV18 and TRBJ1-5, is NAGVMQNPRHLVRRRGQEARLRCSPMKGHSHVYWYRQLPEEGLKFMVYLQKENIIDESGMPKERFSAEFPKEGPSILRIQQVVRGDSAAYFCASSPGYQPQHFGDGTRLSIL.

The chain's CDR3 is CASSLAPGTNYNEQFF. The DNA of the CDR3 is TGTGCCAGCAGCTTAGCGCCCGGGACTAACTACAATGAGCAGTTCTTC. The chain links TRBV7-6 to TRBJ2-1; 7 bases map to TRBD2. The germline gives CDR1 SGHVS, CDR2 FNYEAQ. The CDR3 contains 16 residues. J gave up 3 bases and V 0 bases, and 5 bases lay outside the gene matches.

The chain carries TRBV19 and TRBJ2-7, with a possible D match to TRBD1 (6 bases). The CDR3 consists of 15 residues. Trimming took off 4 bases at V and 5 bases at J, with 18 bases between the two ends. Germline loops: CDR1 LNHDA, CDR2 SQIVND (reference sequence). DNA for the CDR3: TGTGCCAGTAGTACCAATGGGGGCAGGGGCCACGAGCAGTACTTC. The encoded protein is CASSTNGGRGHEQYF.

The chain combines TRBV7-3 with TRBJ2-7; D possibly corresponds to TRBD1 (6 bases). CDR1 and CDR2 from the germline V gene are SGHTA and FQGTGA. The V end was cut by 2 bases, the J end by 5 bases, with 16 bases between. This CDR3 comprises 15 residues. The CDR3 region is CASSLDGTPSDEQYF. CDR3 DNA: TGTGCCAGCAGCTTAGACGGGACACCGTCTGACGAGCAGTACTTC.